This T cell receptor beta chain was retrieved from a study of CD8 T cells in Susac syndrome. A remark on this clonotype: The junction does not match germline at one end; this may be a read error.

Random hexamers were used to reverse transcribe an amount of about 0.5 to 1 ug RNA. TCRdb reprocessed the immunoSEQ multiplex PCR reads with MiXCR, giving one entry per CDR3 protein. The repertoire consists of about 160,000 distinct CDR3 sequences, with 92% occurring once and the leading ten covering about 0.073%. Germline V gene lookup returns CDR1 SGHDT and CDR2 YYEEEE. The CDR3 has 12 amino acids. The V gene is TRBV5-6, the J gene TRBJ2-4, with D unclear. The specimen sequenced was CD4+ T cells from PBMCs. The sequence was obtained from a human donor in good health. The CDR3: CASSLWAETSIF. DNA for the CDR3: TGTGCCAGCAGCTTGTGGGCAGAGACCTCCATCTTC.